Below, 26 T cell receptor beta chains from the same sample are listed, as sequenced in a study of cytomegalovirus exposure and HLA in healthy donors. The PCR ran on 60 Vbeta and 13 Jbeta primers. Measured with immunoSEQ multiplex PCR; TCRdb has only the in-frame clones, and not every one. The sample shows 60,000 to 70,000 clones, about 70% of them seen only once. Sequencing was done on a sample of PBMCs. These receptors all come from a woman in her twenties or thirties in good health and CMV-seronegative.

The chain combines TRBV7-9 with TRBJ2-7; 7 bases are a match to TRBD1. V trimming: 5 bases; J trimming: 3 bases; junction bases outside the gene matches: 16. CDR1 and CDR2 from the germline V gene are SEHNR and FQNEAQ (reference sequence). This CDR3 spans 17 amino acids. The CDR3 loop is CASSPLTGYGVLYEQYF. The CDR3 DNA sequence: TGTGCCAGCAGCCCTCTGACAGGGTATGGAGTCCTCTACGAGCAGTACTTC.

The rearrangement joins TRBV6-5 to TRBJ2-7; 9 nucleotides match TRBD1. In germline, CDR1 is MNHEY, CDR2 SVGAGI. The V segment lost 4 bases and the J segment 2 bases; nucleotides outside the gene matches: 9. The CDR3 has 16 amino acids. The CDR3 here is CASSSPSGTGTYEQYF. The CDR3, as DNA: TGTGCCAGCAGTTCTCCTTCCGGGACAGGGACCTACGAGCAGTACTTC.

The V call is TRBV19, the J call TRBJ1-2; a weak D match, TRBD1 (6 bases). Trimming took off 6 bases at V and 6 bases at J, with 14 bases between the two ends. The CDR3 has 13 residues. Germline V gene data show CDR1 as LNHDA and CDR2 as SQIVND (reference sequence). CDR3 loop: CASRLQGWNGYTF. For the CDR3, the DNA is TGTGCCAGTAGACTACAGGGATGGAATGGCTACACCTTC.

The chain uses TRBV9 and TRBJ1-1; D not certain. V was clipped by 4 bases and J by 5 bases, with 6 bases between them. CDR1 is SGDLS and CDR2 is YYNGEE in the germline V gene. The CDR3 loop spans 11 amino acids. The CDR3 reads CASSPRTEAFF. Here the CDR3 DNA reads TGTGCCAGCAGCCCCCGGACTGAAGCTTTCTTT.

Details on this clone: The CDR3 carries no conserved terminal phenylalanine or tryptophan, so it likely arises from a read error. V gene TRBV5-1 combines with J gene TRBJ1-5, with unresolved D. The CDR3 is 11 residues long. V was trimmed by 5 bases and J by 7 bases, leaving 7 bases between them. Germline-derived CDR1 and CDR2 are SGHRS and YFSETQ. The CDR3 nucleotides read TGCGCCAGCAGTCCGCCACAGCCCCAGCATGTT. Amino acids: CASSPPQPQHV.

The CDR3 DNA follows: TGTGCCTGCGTCGGGGGGGTATCGACCGGGGAGCTGTTTTTT. Protein sequence: CACVGGVSTGELFF. The rearrangement joins TRBV30 to TRBJ2-2; 8 nucleotides match TRBD2. Germline loops: CDR1 GTSNPN, CDR2 SVGIG (reference sequence). The trim removed 6 bases at V and 5 bases at J, leaving 8 bases unmatched. The CDR3 totals 14 residues.

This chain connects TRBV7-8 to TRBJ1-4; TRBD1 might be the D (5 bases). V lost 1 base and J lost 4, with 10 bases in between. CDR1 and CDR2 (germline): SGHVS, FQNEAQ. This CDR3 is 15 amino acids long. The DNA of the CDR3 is TGTGCCAGCAGCTTAGGGGGCGGACGTAATGAAAAACTGTTTTTT. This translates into CASSLGGGRNEKLFF. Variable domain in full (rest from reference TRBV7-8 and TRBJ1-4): GAGVSQSPRYKVAKRGQDVALRCDPISGHVSLFWYQQALGQGPEFLTYFQNEAQLDKSGLPSDRFFAERPEGSVSTLKIQRTQQEDSAVYLCASSLGGGRNEKLFFGSGTQLSVL.

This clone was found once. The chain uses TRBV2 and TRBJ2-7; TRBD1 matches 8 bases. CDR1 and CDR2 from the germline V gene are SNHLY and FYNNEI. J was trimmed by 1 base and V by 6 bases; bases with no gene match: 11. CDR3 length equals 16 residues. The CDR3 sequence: CASRERQGRLSYEQYF. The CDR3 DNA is TGTGCCAGCAGGGAAAGACAGGGGAGACTTTCCTACGAGCAGTACTTC.

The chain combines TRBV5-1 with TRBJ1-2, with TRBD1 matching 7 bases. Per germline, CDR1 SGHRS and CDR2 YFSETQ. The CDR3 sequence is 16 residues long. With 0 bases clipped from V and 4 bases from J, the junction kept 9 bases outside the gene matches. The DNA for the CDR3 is TGCGCCAGCAGCTTGGAAACCGGGACAGACCCCTATGGCTACACCTTC. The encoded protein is CASSLETGTDPYGYTF.

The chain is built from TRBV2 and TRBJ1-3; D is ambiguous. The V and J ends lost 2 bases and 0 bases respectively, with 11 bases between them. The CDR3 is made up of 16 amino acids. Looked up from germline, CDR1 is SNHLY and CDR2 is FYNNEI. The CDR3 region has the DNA TGTGCCAGCAGTGAATTTCGACCGGGCTCTGGAAACACCATATATTTT. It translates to CASSEFRPGSGNTIYF.

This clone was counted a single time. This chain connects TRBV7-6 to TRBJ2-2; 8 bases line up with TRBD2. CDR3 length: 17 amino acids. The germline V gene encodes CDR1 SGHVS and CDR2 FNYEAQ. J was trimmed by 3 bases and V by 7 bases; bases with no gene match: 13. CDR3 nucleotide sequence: TGTGCCAGCACCCGGGGGGCGGGGGGCACCCACACCGGGGAGCTGTTTTTT. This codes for CASTRGAGGTHTGELFF. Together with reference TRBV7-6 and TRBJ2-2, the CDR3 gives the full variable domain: GAGVSQSPRYKVTKRGQDVALRCDPISGHVSLYWYRQALGQGPEFLTYFNYEAQQDKSGLPNDRFSAERPEGSISTLTIQRTEQRDSAMYRCASTRGAGGTHTGELFFGEGSRLTVL.

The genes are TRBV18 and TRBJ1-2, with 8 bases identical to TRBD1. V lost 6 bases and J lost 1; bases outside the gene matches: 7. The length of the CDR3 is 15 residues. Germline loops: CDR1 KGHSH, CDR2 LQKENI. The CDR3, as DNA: TGTGCCAGCTCGCCTGGACAGGGTAGTAACTATGGCTACACCTTC. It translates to CASSPGQGSNYGYTF.

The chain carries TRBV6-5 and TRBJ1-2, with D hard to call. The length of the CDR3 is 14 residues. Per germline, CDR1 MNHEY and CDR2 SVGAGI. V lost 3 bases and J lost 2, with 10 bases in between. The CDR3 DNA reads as TGTGCCAGCAGTTATTTTGGACTCAACTATGGCTACACCTTC. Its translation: CASSYFGLNYGYTF.

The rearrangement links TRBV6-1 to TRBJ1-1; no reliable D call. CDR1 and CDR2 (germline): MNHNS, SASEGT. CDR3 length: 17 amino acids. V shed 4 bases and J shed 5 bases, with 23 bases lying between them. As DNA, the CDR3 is TGTGCCAGCAGTGTAGTACTAGTTGGGGTGGGTAGTACTGAAGCTTTCTTT. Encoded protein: CASSVVLVGVGSTEAFF.

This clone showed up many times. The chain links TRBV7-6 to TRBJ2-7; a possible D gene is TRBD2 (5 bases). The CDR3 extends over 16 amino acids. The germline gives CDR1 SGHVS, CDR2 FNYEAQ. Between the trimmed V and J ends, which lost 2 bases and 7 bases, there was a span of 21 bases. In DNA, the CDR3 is TGTGCCAGCAGCTTATGGGCGGGTAGGGCCGCGAGAGAGCAGTACTTC. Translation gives CASSLWAGRAAREQYF.

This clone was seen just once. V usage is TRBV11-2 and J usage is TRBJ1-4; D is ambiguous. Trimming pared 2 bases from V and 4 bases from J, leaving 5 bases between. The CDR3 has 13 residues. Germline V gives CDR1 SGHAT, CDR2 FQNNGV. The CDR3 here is CASSLLLNEKLFF. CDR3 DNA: TGTGCCAGCAGCTTACTACTTAATGAAAAACTGTTTTTT.

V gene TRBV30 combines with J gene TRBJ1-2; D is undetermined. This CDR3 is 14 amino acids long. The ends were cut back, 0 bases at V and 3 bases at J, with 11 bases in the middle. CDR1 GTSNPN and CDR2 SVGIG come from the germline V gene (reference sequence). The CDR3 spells CAWSVRLRDYGYTF. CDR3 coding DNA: TGTGCCTGGAGTGTACGATTGAGGGACTATGGCTACACCTTC.

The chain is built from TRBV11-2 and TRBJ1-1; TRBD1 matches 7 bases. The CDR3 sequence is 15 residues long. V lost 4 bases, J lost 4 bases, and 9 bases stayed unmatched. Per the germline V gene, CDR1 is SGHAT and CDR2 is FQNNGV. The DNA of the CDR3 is TGTGCCAGCAGCTCAGAAGGGGGCGCAATCACTGAAGCTTTCTTT. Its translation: CASSSEGGAITEAFF.

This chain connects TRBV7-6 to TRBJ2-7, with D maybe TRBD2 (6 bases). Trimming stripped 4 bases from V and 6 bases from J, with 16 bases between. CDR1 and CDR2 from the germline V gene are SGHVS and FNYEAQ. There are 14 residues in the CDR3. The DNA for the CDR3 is TGTGCCAGCAGCTCGACCGGGGGTATGGGCGAGCAGTACTTC. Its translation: CASSSTGGMGEQYF.

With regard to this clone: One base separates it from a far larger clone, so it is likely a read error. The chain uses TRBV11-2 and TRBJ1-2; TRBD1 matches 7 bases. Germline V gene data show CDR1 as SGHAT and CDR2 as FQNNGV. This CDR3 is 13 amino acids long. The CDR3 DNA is TGTGCCAGCTGCTTGACAGGGTATCGAGGCTACACCTTC. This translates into CASCLTGYRGYTF. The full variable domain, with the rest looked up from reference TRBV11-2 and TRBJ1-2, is EAGVAQSPRYKIIEKRQSVAFWCNPISGHATLYWYQQILGQGPKLLIQFQNNGVVDDSQLPKDRFSAERLKGVDSTLKIQPAKLEDSAVYLCASCLTGYRGYTFGSGTRLTVV.

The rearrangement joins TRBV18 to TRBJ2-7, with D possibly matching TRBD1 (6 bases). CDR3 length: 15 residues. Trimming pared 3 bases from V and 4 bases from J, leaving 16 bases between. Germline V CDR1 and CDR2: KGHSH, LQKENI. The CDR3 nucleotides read TGTGCCAGCTCACCCTTGGGTAGTCAGGGGTACGAGCAGTACTTC. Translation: CASSPLGSQGYEQYF.

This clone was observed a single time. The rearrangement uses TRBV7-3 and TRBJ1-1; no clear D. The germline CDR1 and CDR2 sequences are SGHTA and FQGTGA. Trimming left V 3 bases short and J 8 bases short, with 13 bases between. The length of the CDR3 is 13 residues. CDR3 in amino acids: CASSLRTTREAFF. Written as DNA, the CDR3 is TGTGCCAGCAGCTTGCGGACGACTAGGGAAGCTTTCTTT. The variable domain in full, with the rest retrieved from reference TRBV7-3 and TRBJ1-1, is GAGVSQTPSNKVTEKGKYVELRCDPISGHTALYWYRQSLGQGPEFLIYFQGTGAADDSGLPNDRFFAVRPEGSVSTLKIQRTERGDSAVYLCASSLRTTREAFFGQGTRLTVV.

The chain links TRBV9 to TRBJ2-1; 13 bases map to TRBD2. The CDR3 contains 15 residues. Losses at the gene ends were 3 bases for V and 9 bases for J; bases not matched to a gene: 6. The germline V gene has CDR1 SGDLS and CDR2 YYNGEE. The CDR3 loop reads CASSARLAGGGEQFF. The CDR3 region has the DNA TGTGCCAGCAGCGCTCGACTAGCGGGGGGCGGTGAGCAGTTCTTC.

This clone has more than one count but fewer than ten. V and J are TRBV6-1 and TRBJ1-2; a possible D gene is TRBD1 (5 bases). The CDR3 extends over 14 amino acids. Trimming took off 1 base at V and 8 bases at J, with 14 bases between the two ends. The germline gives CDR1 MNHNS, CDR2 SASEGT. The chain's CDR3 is CASSEGQGGEGYTF. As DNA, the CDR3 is TGTGCCAGCAGTGAAGGTCAGGGTGGTGAGGGCTACACCTTC.

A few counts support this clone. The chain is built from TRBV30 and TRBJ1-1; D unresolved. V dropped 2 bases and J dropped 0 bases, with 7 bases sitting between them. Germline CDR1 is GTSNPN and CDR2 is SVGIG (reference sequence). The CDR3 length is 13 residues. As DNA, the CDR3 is TGTGCCTGGAGTTTACAGATGAACACTGAAGCTTTCTTT. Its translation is CAWSLQMNTEAFF.

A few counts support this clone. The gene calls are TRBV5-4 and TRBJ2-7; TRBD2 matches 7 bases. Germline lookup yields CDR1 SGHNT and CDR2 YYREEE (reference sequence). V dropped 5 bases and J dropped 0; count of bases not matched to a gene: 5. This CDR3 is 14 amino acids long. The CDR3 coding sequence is TGTGCCAGCAGTGTGGGCGGGAGCTCCTACGAGCAGTACTTC. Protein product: CASSVGGSSYEQYF.